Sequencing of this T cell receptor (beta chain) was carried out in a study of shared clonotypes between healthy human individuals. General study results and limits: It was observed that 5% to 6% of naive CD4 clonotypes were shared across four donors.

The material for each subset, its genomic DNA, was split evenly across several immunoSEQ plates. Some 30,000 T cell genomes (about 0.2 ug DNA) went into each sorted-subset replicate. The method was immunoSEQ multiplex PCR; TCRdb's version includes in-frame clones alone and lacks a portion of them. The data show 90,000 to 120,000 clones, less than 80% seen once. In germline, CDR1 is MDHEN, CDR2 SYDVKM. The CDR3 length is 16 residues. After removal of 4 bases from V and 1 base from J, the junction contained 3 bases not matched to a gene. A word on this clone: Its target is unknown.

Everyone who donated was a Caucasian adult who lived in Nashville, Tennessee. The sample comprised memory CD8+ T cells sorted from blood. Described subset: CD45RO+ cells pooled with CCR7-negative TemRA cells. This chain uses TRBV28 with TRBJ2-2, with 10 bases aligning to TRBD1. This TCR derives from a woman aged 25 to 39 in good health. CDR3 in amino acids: CASSWGQGLNTGELFF. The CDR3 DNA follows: TGTGCCAGCAGTTGGGGACAGGGGTTGAACACCGGGGAGCTGTTTTTT.